The T cell receptor beta chain under discussion was sequenced for a study of early T cells in non-severe SARS-CoV-2 infection. Researchers tagged individual cDNA molecules with unique molecular identifiers. Via MiXCR, TCRdb re-called the 5' RACE reads, giving one row per CDR3 protein. The sample lists 70,000 or so distinct CDR3 sequences, 12% to 15% seen once, with around an eighth in the top ten. At least ten counts were recorded for this clonotype. As yet, its antigen is unknown. This CDR3 has 17 residues. Germline lookup yields CDR1 MNHEY and CDR2 SVGAGI. V lost 0 bases and J 4 bases, leaving 19 bases between the germline ends. General study results and limits: There was a bias toward anti-spike CD8 responses in VDJdb matching, which missed private and CD4 specificities.

Sequencing was done on a sample of whole blood. J is TRBJ2-7 and V is TRBV6-5; TRBD1 might be the D (5 bases). This sequence originates from an adult who was a healthcare worker with PCR-confirmed SARS-CoV-2 infection or an uninfected control (not recorded which). The CDR3 region has the DNA TGTGCCAGCAGTTACTCGAGCCAGGGCCCATTCCTTTACGAGCAGTACTTC. Protein sequence: CASSYSSQGPFLYEQYF.